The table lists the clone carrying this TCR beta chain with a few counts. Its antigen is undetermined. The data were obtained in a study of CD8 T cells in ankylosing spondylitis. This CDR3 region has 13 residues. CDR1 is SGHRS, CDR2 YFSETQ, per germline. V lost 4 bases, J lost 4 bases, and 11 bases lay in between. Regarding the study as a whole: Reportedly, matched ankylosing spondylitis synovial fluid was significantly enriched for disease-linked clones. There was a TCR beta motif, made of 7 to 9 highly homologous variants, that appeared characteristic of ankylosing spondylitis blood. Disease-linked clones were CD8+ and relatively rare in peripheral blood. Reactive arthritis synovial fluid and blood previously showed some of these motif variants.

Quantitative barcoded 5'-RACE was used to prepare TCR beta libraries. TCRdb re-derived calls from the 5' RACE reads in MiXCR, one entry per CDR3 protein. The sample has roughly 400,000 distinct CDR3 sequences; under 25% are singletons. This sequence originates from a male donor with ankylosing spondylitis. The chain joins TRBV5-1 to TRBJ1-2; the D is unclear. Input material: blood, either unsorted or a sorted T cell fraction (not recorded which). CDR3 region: CASSPDGIYGYTF. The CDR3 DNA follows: TGCGCCAGCAGCCCGGACGGAATCTATGGCTACACCTTC.